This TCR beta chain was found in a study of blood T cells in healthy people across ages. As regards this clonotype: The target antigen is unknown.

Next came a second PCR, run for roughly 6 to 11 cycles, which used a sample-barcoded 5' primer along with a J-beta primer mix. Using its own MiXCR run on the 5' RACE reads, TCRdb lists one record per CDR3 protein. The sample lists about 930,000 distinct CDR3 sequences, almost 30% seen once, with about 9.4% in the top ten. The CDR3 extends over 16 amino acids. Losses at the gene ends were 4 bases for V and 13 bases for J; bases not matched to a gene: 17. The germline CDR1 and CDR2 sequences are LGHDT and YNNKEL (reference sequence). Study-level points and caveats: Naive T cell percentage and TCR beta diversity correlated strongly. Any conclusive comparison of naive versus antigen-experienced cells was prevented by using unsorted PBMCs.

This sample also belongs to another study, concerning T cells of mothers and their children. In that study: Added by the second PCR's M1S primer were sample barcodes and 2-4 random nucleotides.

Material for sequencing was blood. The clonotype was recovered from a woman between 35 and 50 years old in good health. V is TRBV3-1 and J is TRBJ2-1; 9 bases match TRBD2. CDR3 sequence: CASSPQRLAVGETQFF. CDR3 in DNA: TGTGCCAGCAGCCCGCAAAGACTAGCGGTTGGAGAGACCCAGTTCTTC.